Listed here are 2 T cell receptor beta chains from one sample, sequenced in a study of Graves' ophthalmopathy and Graves' hyperthyroidism. RNA transcripts served as template for amplifying TCR beta CDR3 sequences. An opening RT-PCR round employed HTBI primers and preceded a second-round multiplex PCR. TCRdb re-analysed the multiplex PCR reads in MiXCR, keeping a single row per CDR3 protein. The sample has more than 1,000,000 distinct CDR3 sequences; about 36% are singletons. Sample: peripheral blood or thyroid tissue (not recorded which). These receptor sequences come from an adult man with Graves' hyperthyroidism.

This rearrangement joins TRBV11-2 to TRBJ2-2; a possible D gene is TRBD1 (5 bases). V lost 3 bases and J 0 bases, leaving 8 bases between the germline ends. This CDR3 has 15 residues. CDR1 is SGHAT and CDR2 is FQNNGV in the germline V gene. The CDR3 nucleotides read TGTGCCAGCAGCTTTGGGGCCACGAACACCGGGGAGCTGTTTTTT. As protein: CASSFGATNTGELFF.

The chain joins TRBV5-8 to TRBJ1-2; no reliable D call. V was shortened by 4 bases and J by 8 bases, with 15 bases between the two germline ends. Germline-derived CDR1 and CDR2 are SGHTS and YDEGEE. The CDR3 is 13 amino acids. In DNA, the CDR3 is TGTGCCAGCAGCCTACTTCAGTCTCGAGGCTACACCTTC. This codes for CASSLLQSRGYTF.